The entry below describes one T cell receptor (beta chain). Antigen unknown. The sample originates from a study of cytomegalovirus exposure and HLA in healthy donors. Study-wide background: The 120 validation repertoires and the 666 first-cohort repertoires shared a platform, a later analysis reported.

TCRdb's table, derived via immunoSEQ multiplex PCR, lists solely in-frame clones and lacks some. Among under 150,000 clones listed, around 87% were seen once. Study-wide findings and caveats: In a later analysis, first-cohort TCR clusters were found to tend to co-occur in the approximately 120 validation repertoires. It was 150 to 200 TCR beta chains that were listed as cytomegalovirus-associated. According to reports, the classifier identified cytomegalovirus status with high specificity and sensitivity.

The sequenced sample consisted of PBMCs. The sequence came from a man younger than 30 in good health and CMV-seropositive.

DNA of the CDR3: TGCGCCAGCAGCTCCGAGTCGCCCTACGAGCAGTACTTC. This gives the protein CASSSESPYEQYF. This chain joins TRBV5-1 and TRBJ2-7; no definite D call. The CDR3 consists of 13 residues. V was trimmed by 3 bases and J by 2 bases, leaving 9 bases between them. Germline CDR1 SGHRS, CDR2 YFSETQ.